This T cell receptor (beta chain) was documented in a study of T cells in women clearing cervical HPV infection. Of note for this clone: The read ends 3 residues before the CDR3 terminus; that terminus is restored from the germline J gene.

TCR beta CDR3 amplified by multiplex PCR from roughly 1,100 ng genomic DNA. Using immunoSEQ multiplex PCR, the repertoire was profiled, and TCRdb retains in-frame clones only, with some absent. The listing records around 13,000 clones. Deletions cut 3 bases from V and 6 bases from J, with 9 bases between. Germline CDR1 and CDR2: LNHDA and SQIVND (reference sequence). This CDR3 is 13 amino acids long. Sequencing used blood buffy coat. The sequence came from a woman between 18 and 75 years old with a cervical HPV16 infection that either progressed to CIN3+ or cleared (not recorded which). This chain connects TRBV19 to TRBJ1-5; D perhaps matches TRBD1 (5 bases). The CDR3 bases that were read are TGTGCCAGTAGTATTCAGGGTACTCAGCCC. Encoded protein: CASSIQGTQP. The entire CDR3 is CASSIQGTQPQHF.